Each of the 27 T cell receptor beta chains below was sequenced from the same sample in a study of Tregs in tolerant kidney transplant recipients. Recipients received nonmyeloablative bone marrow transplants from related graft donors, with transient mixed chimerism. Sequencing used immunoSEQ multiplex PCR; TCRdb keeps in-frame clones, though not all of them. Recorded here are about 15,000 clones; the top ten clones represent approximately 3.4%. Sample: CD4+ T cells from blood (PBMCs), taken 12 months after the transplant. The receptor set was obtained from a human patient who received a combined kidney and bone marrow transplant. Some T cells may be graft donor cells.

Concerning this clone: The CDR3 goes on 3 residues after the read ends, and that part is filled in from the germline J gene. V usage is TRBV29-1 and J usage is TRBJ2-1, with 9 bases identical to TRBD1. The CDR3 extends over 13 amino acids. From germline, CDR1 is SQVTM and CDR2 ANQGSEA. The J segment lost 9 bases and the V segment lost 3 bases, leaving 6 bases of the junction unmatched. CDR3 region: CSVDNRGHGEQFF. The sequenced part of the CDR3 DNA is TGCAGCGTTGATAACAGGGGGCATGGTGAG.

The CDR3 bases that were read are TGTGCCAGCAGAACCGGACAGGGCAATCAGCCC. As protein: CASRTGQGNQP. The full CDR3 protein is CASRTGQGNQPQHF. This chain links TRBV28 with TRBJ1-5; 7 nucleotides line up with TRBD1. The read finishes 3 residues shy of the CDR3 end, and the germline J gene is used to complete it. Trimming removed 6 bases from V and 2 bases from J; junction bases left unmatched: 4. Germline-derived CDR1 and CDR2 are MDHEN and SYDVKM. There are 14 residues in the CDR3.

Regarding this clone: The CDR3 extends 3 residues past the end of the read, so its final part is completed from the germline J gene. The chain employs TRBV4-2 and TRBJ1-5; 7 bases map to TRBD1. The CDR3 spans 17 residues. Germline CDR1 reads LGHNA; CDR2 reads YNFKEQ. V shed 3 bases, J shed 2 bases, and the junction held 10 bases outside the gene matches. The chain's CDR3 is CASSHHRYTGGNQPQHF. The part of the CDR3 DNA that was read is TGTGCCAGCAGCCACCACCGATACACAGGGGGCAATCAGCCC.

Turning to this clone: The sequenced fragment ends 3 residues before the CDR3 boundary, so the rest is inferred from the germline J gene. The genes are TRBV5-4 and TRBJ2-1, with TRBD2 as a possible D gene (5 bases). V lost 4 bases, J lost 7 bases, and 15 bases lay in between. The CDR3 totals 14 residues. The germline CDR1 and CDR2 sequences are SGHNT and YYREEE (reference sequence). CDR3 DNA (partial): TGTGCCAGCAGCCACCGAGGGTTGAGAAATGAG. It specifies CASSHRGLRNE. In full, the CDR3 reads CASSHRGLRNEQFF.

Details on this clone: The read falls 3 residues short of the CDR3 end, and the missing part is taken from the germline J gene. The genes are TRBV7-3 and TRBJ2-1; TRBD1 matches at 9 bases. Germline lookup yields CDR1 SGHTA and CDR2 FQGTGA. CDR3 length: 17 residues. The J segment lost 7 bases and the V segment lost 5 bases, leaving 15 bases of the junction unmatched. This CDR3 is CASSPRPPGQGLNEQFF. The CDR3 DNA, read in part, is TGTGCCAGCAGCCCTAGACCTCCGGGACAGGGCTTGAATGAG.

Remarks on this clone: The CDR3 end lies 3 residues beyond the end of the read and is filled in from the germline J gene. The genes are TRBV11-3 and TRBJ2-7; D remains ambiguous. The CDR3 spans 12 residues. Germline lookup yields CDR1 SGHNT and CDR2 YENEEA. V lost 1 base and J 6 bases, leaving 7 bases between the germline ends. CDR3 amino acids: CASSLGSGEQYF. The CDR3 bases that were read are TGTGCCAGCAGCTTAGGCTCGGGCGAG.

Note on this clone: Coverage ceases 3 residues before the CDR3 finishes, and the germline J gene fills in the end. The chain combines TRBV20-1 with TRBJ2-6, with unresolved D. The V end was cut by 6 bases, the J end by 0 bases, with 9 bases between. CDR1 is DFQATT, CDR2 SNEGSKA, per germline (reference sequence). CDR3 size: 14 residues. The CDR3 protein is CSALNPSGANVLTF. The CDR3 bases that were read are TGCAGTGCCCTAAATCCCTCTGGGGCCAACGTC.

Concerning this clone: The read finishes 3 residues shy of the CDR3 end, and the germline J gene is used to complete it. The chain joins TRBV20-1 to TRBJ2-7; the match to TRBD2 covers 8 bases. The germline V gene encodes CDR1 DFQATT and CDR2 SNEGSKA (reference sequence). The CDR3 has 15 amino acids. V was clipped by 0 bases and J by 0 bases; unmatched bases: 4. The CDR3 DNA, read in part, is TGCAGTGCTAGAGATGGCGGGGGGTCCTCCTACGAG. It specifies CSARDGGGSSYE. The full-length CDR3 reads as CSARDGGGSSYEQYF.

With regard to this clone: The read ends 3 residues early relative to the CDR3; the germline J gene fills the gap. V and J are TRBV3-1 (or the pseudogene TRBV3-2) and TRBJ2-7; no reliable D call. The CDR3 is 15 residues long. Germline lookup yields CDR1 LGHDT and CDR2 YNNKEL (reference sequence). Trimming shortened V by 1 base and J by 0 bases, and 10 bases separated the two germline ends. The part of the CDR3 DNA that was read is TGTGCCAGCAGCCAAGTCCCCCACAGCTCCTACGAG. This sequence encodes CASSQVPHSSYE. The whole CDR3 reads CASSQVPHSSYEQYF.

Worth noting for this clone: The read ends 3 residues early relative to the CDR3; the germline J gene fills the gap. The rearrangement links TRBV5-4 to TRBJ2-5; D possibly corresponds to TRBD2 (5 bases). Trimming took 1 base from V and 5 from J, leaving 9 bases between them. The germline V gene has CDR1 SGHNT and CDR2 YYREEE (reference sequence). The CDR3 is made up of 13 amino acids. CDR3 protein: CASSLQPGETQYF. The sequenced part of the CDR3 DNA is TGTGCCAGCAGCTTGCAGCCGGGGGAGACC.

This clone is identified as medium-sized (0.01 to 0.1%) from frequency. The missing CDR3 end, 3 residues past where the read stops, is filled in from the germline J gene. The chain has TRBV5-1 and TRBJ1-3; D call uncertain. The CDR3 spans 13 residues. Deletions cut 6 bases from V and 4 bases from J, with 11 bases between. CDR1 is SGHRS, CDR2 YFSETQ, per germline. The CDR3 loop is CASTLDFGNTIYF. CDR3 DNA (partial): TGCGCCAGCACCCTGGACTTCGGAAACACC.

Note on this clone: Read sequence stops 3 residues before the CDR3 end, and the germline J gene provides the missing end. The V call is TRBV7-3, the J call TRBJ1-6, with D possibly TRBD1 on 6 matching bases. Trimming shortened V by 1 base and J by 9 bases, and 7 bases separated the two germline ends. CDR3 size: 13 residues. Germline V CDR1 and CDR2: SGHTA, FQGTGA. CDR3 DNA (partial): TGTGCCAGCAGCTTAAAAGGGGGTTCACCC. This translates into CASSLKGGSP. The whole CDR3 reads CASSLKGGSPLHF.

Note on this clone: The CDR3 end is not reached by the read, which stops 3 residues before it; the germline J gene fills it in. This sequence joins TRBV4-2 and TRBJ2-5; 9 bases line up with TRBD2. Germline-derived CDR1 and CDR2 are LGHNA and YNFKEQ. This CDR3 is 15 amino acids long. Trimming removed 4 bases from V and 4 bases from J; junction bases left unmatched: 7. The sequenced CDR3 bases are TGTGCCAGCAGCCTTTGGGCGGGAGGGGGAGAGACC. It codes for CASSLWAGGGET. The full CDR3 sequence reads CASSLWAGGGETQYF.

The CDR3: CASSATSGSDTQYF. The sequenced CDR3 bases are TGTGCCAGCAGCGCGACTAGCGGGTCAGATACG. The chain links TRBV6-2 or TRBV6-3 to TRBJ2-3; TRBD2 matches at 10 bases. Read data end 3 residues before the CDR3 end; the end is taken from the germline J gene. Unmatched junction bases numbered 4, after V lost 6 bases and J lost 4 bases. Per germline, CDR1 MNHEY and CDR2 SVGEGT. The CDR3 is made up of 14 amino acids.

In the case of this clone: The read is 3 residues too short to cover the CDR3 end, so that end is filled in from the germline J gene. This chain joins TRBV20-1 and TRBJ1-5; D possibly corresponds to TRBD1 (5 bases). From germline, CDR1 is DFQATT and CDR2 SNEGSKA (reference sequence). This CDR3 has 14 residues. Trimming stripped 5 bases from V and 5 bases from J, with 16 bases between. The chain's CDR3 is CSALQRGGDQPQHF. The CDR3 bases that were read are TGCAGTGCTTTACAGAGGGGCGGGGATCAGCCC.

Regarding this clone: The read terminates 3 residues ahead of where the CDR3 ends, so the germline J gene completes it. V is TRBV18 and J is TRBJ1-1, with 7 bases that match TRBD1. The ends lost 0 bases at V and 1 base at J; junction bases unmatched: 2. The CDR3 totals 15 residues. CDR1 is KGHSH and CDR2 is LQKENI in the germline V gene. The chain's CDR3 is CASSPPKGANTEAFF. The part of the CDR3 DNA that was read is TGTGCCAGCTCACCACCGAAGGGGGCGAACACTGAA.

Note on this clone: The read ends 3 residues before the CDR3 terminus; that terminus is restored from the germline J gene. The genes are TRBV5-8 and TRBJ2-7; D might be TRBD2 (5 bases). The CDR3 extends over 12 amino acids. V lost 5 bases and J lost 6, with 12 bases in between. From germline, CDR1 is SGHTS and CDR2 YDEGEE. The covered CDR3 bases are TGTGCCAGCAGTGTAAGGCGGGTCGAG. Translating it yields CASSVRRVE. In full, the CDR3 reads CASSVRRVEQYF. Full variable domain (rest looked up from reference TRBV5-8 and TRBJ2-7): EAGVTQSPTHLIKTRGQQATLRCSPISGHTSVYWYQQALGLGLQFLLWYDEGEERNRGNFPPRFSGRQFPNYSSELNVNALELEDSALYLCASSVRRVEQYFGPGTRLTVT.

As for this clone: Sequencing ends 3 residues short of the CDR3 end; the germline J gene provides the rest. V is TRBV6-2 or TRBV6-3 and J is TRBJ2-3, with 9 bases identical to TRBD2. CDR1 and CDR2 from the germline V gene are MNHEY and SVGEGT. After removal of 6 bases from V and 6 bases from J, the junction contained 13 bases not matched to a gene. This CDR3 has 16 amino acids. CDR3 region: CASSRPLKREDDTQYF. The covered CDR3 bases are TGTGCCAGCAGCCGACCACTTAAGCGGGAGGACGATACG.

On this clone: The CDR3 goes on 3 residues after the read ends, and that part is filled in from the germline J gene. The chain combines TRBV5-1 with TRBJ1-1; possibly TRBD1 for D (6 bases). The germline gives CDR1 SGHRS, CDR2 YFSETQ. CDR3 length: 16 amino acids. Trimming shortened V by 4 bases and J by 0 bases, and 16 bases separated the two germline ends. CDR3 DNA, as far as it was read: TGCGCCAGCAGCCTCCAGGGGTTGGACATGAACACTGAA. This sequence encodes CASSLQGLDMNTE. The whole CDR3 reads CASSLQGLDMNTEAFF.

About this clone: With the read ending 3 residues before the CDR3 end, the germline J gene is used to fill in that end. This chain connects TRBV5-1 to TRBJ2-7; the D gene is possibly TRBD1 (6 bases). The CDR3 loop spans 15 amino acids. V lost 0 bases to trimming and J lost 2 bases, with 12 bases between them. CDR1 and CDR2 (germline): SGHRS, YFSETQ. The chain's CDR3 is CASSLDRVTTYEQYF. The CDR3 DNA, read in part, is TGCGCCAGCAGCTTGGACAGGGTCACGACCTACGAG.

Of note for this clone: The CDR3 end is not reached by the read, which stops 3 residues before it; the germline J gene fills it in. The V and J genes are TRBV20-1 and TRBJ2-7, with TRBD2 matching over 11 bases. The ends lost 3 bases at V and 0 bases at J; junction bases unmatched: 7. The length of the CDR3 is 16 residues. CDR1 is DFQATT, CDR2 SNEGSKA, per germline (reference sequence). The sequenced part of the CDR3 DNA is TGCAGTGCTAGCCGGACTAGCGGGCCCCTCTCCTACGAG. Translated, it gives CSASRTSGPLSYE. The CDR3 in its entirety is CSASRTSGPLSYEQYF.

As to this clone: The observed sequence ends 3 residues before the CDR3 terminus, with the missing tail filled in from the germline J gene. The rearrangement uses TRBV20-1 and TRBJ2-7; 8 nucleotides align to TRBD2. There are 15 residues in the CDR3. Germline V gene data show CDR1 as DFQATT and CDR2 as SNEGSKA (reference sequence). J lost 4 bases, V lost 6 bases, and 14 bases had no gene match. The CDR3: CSAPEVQREWYEQYF. Incomplete CDR3 DNA: TGCAGTGCGCCTGAGGTCCAGCGGGAGTGGTACGAG.

On this clone itself: Coverage ceases 3 residues before the CDR3 finishes, and the germline J gene fills in the end. The chain combines TRBV5-1 with TRBJ2-1; perhaps TRBD1 as D (7 bases). V was trimmed by 1 base and J by 3 bases, leaving 11 bases between them. The V gene's germline CDR1 is SGHRS and CDR2 YFSETQ. CDR3 size: 15 residues. The CDR3 loop is CASSLTGEDYNEQFF. The covered CDR3 bases are TGCGCCAGCAGCTTGACAGGGGAGGACTACAATGAG.

This clone is labeled medium-sized based on frequency. The read ends 3 residues shy of where the CDR3 ends; the end is completed using the germline J gene. V usage is TRBV30 and J usage is TRBJ1-1; no firm D call. Germline CDR1 and CDR2: GTSNPN and SVGIG (reference sequence). The CDR3 loop spans 13 amino acids. The CDR3 sequence is CAWSQAPHREAFF. The covered CDR3 bases are TGTGCCTGGAGTCAAGCCCCCCATAGAGAA.

Comments on this clone: Read coverage stops 3 residues before the CDR3 terminus; the germline J gene supplies the remainder. The gene calls are TRBV4-2 and TRBJ1-5, with D possibly being TRBD1 (5 bases). V was clipped by 0 bases and J by 0 bases, with 12 bases between them. This CDR3 is 17 amino acids long. The germline gives CDR1 LGHNA, CDR2 YNFKEQ. The covered CDR3 bases are TGTGCCAGCAGCCAAGAAGGAGGGGCCGGTAGCAATCAGCCC. Translated: CASSQEGGAGSNQP. The whole CDR3 protein reads CASSQEGGAGSNQPQHF.

In regard to this clone: The read falls 3 residues short of the CDR3 end, and the missing part is taken from the germline J gene. The chain joins TRBV2 to TRBJ2-7; perhaps TRBD1 as D (6 bases). Germline CDR1 and CDR2: SNHLY and FYNNEI. The V end was cut by 6 bases, the J end by 0 bases, with 12 bases between. This CDR3 is 14 amino acids long. CDR3 residues: CASRRDTNSYEQYF. Incomplete CDR3 DNA: TGTGCCAGCAGAAGGGACACTAACTCCTACGAG.

The covered CDR3 bases are TGCGCCAGCAGCTTGAAGGCTGGGCTCAATGAG. It yields the protein CASSLKAGLNE. The whole CDR3 region reads CASSLKAGLNEQFF. The chain recombines TRBV5-1 with TRBJ2-1; D not resolved. Read data end 3 residues before the CDR3 end; the end is taken from the germline J gene. Germline V lookup: CDR1 SGHRS, CDR2 YFSETQ. Trimming removed 1 base from V and 6 bases from J, with 11 bases in between. This CDR3 comprises 14 residues.